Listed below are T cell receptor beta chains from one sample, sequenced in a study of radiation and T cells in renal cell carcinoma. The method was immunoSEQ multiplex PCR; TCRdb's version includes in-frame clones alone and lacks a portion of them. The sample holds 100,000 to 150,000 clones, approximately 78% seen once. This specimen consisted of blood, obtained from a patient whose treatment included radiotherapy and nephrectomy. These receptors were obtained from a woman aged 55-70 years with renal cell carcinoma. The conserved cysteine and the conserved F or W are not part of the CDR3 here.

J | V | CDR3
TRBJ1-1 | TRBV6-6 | ASSRRTGGGNTEAF
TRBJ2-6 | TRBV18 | ASSQGRGANVLT
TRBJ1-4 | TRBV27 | ASSLSGSKEKLF
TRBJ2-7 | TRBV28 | ASSHLWIGRRDYEQY
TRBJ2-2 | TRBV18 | ASSERTGGMNTGELF
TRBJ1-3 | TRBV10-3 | AITGGGLSSGNTIY
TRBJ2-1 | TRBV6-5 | ASSLRASGVYNEQF
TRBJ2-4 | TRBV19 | ASAGQGMIAKNIQY
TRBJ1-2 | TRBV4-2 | ASSQEGGDSQGYGYT
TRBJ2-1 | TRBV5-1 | ASSLGAEYNEQF
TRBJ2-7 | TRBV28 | ASSLGPGYLLRQY
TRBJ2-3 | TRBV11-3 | ASSSSGTKKDTQY
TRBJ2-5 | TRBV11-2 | ASSRLAQETQY
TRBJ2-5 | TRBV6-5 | ASSHTSGERETQY
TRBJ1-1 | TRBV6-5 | ASKLQGARAF
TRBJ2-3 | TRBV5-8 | ASSLGGFRGDTQY
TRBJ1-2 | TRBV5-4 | ATAGTPDYGYT
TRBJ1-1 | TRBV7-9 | ASSLIRDSEAF
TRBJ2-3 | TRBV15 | ATSRVTGAYTDTQY
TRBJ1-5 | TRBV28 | ASSFQTGAGQPQH
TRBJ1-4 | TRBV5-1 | ASSLVGTGTNEKLF
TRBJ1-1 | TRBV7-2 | ASSFQGRDTEAF
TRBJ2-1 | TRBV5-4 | ASSLQGASEQF
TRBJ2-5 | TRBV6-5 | ASSRPTSQETQY
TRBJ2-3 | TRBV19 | ASSIEGLAGDTQY
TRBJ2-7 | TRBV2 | ASTRAYEQY
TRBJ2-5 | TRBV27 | ASSFGAGGEGETQY
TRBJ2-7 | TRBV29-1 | SAKAGLEQY
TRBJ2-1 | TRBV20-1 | SALHNEQF
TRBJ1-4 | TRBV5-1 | ASSQGGEKLF
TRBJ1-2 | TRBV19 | ASRRDGYT
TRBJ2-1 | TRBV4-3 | ASSQARTSPSDEQF
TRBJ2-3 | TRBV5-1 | ASSLGDRDITDTQY
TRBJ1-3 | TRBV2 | ASSAWAGAGNTIY
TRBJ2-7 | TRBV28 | ANLSYVAGGSYSYEQY
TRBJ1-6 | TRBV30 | AWSPDPMGSPLH
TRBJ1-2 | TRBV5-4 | ASSLGQGGTVYGYT
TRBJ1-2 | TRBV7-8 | ASSLSDSSYT
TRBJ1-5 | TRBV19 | ASWGQLNQPQH
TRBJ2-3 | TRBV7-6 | ASSLSLAIGPDTQY
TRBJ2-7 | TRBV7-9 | ASSLSTGQYSLRQY
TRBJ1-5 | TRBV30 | AWSLAIGQPQH
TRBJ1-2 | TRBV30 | AWSVISYGYT
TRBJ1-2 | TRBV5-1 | ASSPEGERRKGYT
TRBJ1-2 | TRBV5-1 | ASSLESAGGNGYT
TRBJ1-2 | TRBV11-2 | ASSSVTRPYGYT
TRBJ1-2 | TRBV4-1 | ASSQEGADNYGYT
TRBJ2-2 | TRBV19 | ASSIQIYTGELF
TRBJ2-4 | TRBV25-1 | ASSEWGVDIQY
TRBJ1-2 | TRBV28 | ASSPTSAPNYGYT
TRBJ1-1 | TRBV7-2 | ASSLAGTPGTEAF
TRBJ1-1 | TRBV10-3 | AISGQVNTEAF
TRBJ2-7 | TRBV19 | ASSIRTGAGASYEQY
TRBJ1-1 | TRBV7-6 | ASSSGQTQDTEAF
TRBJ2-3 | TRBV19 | ASSMLAGVKESTQY
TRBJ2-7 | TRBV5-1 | ASSLSAGSYEQY
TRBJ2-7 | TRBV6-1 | ASSGTYEQY
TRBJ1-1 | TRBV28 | ASSFVLNTEAF